This T cell receptor (beta chain) was observed in a study of blood T cells in healthy people across ages. Ten or more counts support this clonotype. V dropped 8 bases and J dropped 3 bases, with 24 bases sitting between them. Per the germline V gene, CDR1 is SGHRS and CDR2 is YFSETQ. This CDR3 region has 16 residues. Extraction yielded at least 5.5 micrograms of total RNA per sample. Alongside a J-beta primer mix, a sample-barcoded 5' primer served in a second PCR lasting about 7 to 12 cycles. TCRdb re-called the 5' RACE reads with MiXCR, one entry per CDR3 protein. The sample lists more than 700,000 distinct CDR3 sequences; 46% were seen once.

The receptor was derived from a man at least 80 years old in good health. The specimen sequenced was blood. J is TRBJ2-7 and V is TRBV5-1, with D perhaps matching TRBD1 or TRBD2 (6 bases each). The CDR3 protein is CARTSGGAFSFYEQYF. The CDR3 DNA follows: TGCGCCAGAACCTCCGGGGGCGCTTTCTCTTTCTACGAGCAGTACTTC.